This entry lists 21 T cell receptor beta chains sequenced from one sample in a study of neurological immune-mediated disorders. TCRdb reprocessed the 5' RACE reads with MiXCR, giving one entry per CDR3 protein. The repertoire includes 40,000 or so distinct CDR3 sequences, roughly 2.5% of them detected once, and 12% sits in the top ten. Sequencing was done on a sample of PBMCs. Receptors originate from a man aged 30-40 years with multiple sclerosis.

This clonotype has a count of ten or more. CDR3 in amino acids: CASTEGGTGVSNEQYF. DNA for the CDR3: TGCGCCAGCACCGAGGGCGGGACAGGGGTTTCCAACGAGCAGTACTTC. The rearrangement links TRBV5-1 to TRBJ2-7; the match to TRBD1 covers 10 bases. Germline V gene sequence: CDR1 SGHRS, CDR2 YFSETQ. This CDR3 has 16 residues. The V segment lost 6 bases and the J segment 5 bases; nucleotides outside the gene matches: 14.

Worth noting for this clonotype: The germline gene is not matched at one end of the junction; a read error may be the cause. The rearrangement joins TRBV3-1 to TRBJ2-3; no clear D gene. The CDR3 has 12 amino acids. Looked up from germline, CDR1 is LGHDT and CDR2 is YNNKEL (reference sequence). In nucleotides, the CDR3 is TGTGACAGCAGCAAAGCGACAGATACGCAGTATTTT. This sequence encodes CDSSKATDTQYF.

At least ten counts were recorded for this clonotype. V and J are TRBV6-5 and TRBJ1-3; the D is unclear. The V gene lost 6 bases and the J gene lost 4 bases, with 13 bases spanning the gap. CDR1 is MNHEY and CDR2 is SVGAGI in the germline V gene. The length of the CDR3 is 14 residues. The CDR3 DNA reads TGTGCCAGCAGGCCGCGGGGAGGCGGAAACACCATATATTTT. It translates to CASRPRGGGNTIYF.

The table lists this clonotype with many counts. V usage is TRBV6-5 and J usage is TRBJ2-1; D remains unclear. This CDR3 has 13 amino acids. Per germline, CDR1 MNHEY and CDR2 SVGAGI. The V end was cut by 10 bases, the J end by 0 bases, with 10 bases between. The CDR3 nucleotides read TGTGCCACCGCCGGTTACTCCTACAATGAGCAGTTCTTC. It specifies CATAGYSYNEQFF.

This clonotype came up many times. The chain joins TRBV27 to TRBJ2-1; D may match TRBD1 or TRBD2 (5 bases each). CDR1 is MNHEY and CDR2 is SMNVEV in the germline V gene (reference sequence). The CDR3 contains 14 residues. V was shortened by 5 bases and J by 10 bases, with 18 bases between the two germline ends. The CDR3 is CASSPAGTGLEQFF. The CDR3 DNA reads as TGTGCCAGCAGTCCCGCGGGCACAGGCCTCGAGCAGTTCTTC.

This clonotype was seen repeatedly, ten times or more. The chain uses TRBV7-2 and TRBJ2-1; D is unclear. This CDR3 region has 13 residues. V was pared by 5 bases and J by 4 bases, with 9 bases between. Looked up from germline, CDR1 is SGHTA and CDR2 is FQGNSA. In DNA, the CDR3 is TGTGCCAGCAGCCCCGGCGTTTACAATGAGCAGTTCTTC. Residues: CASSPGVYNEQFF.

This clonotype has ten or more counts. V usage is TRBV3-1 and J usage is TRBJ1-1, with 7 positions matching TRBD1. V trimming: 4 bases; J trimming: 10 bases; junction bases outside the gene matches: 9. In germline, CDR1 is LGHDT, CDR2 YNNKEL (reference sequence). This CDR3 has 13 residues. The CDR3 bases are TGTGCCAGCAGCCTCCAGACAGGGATTGGAGCTTTCTTT. As protein: CASSLQTGIGAFF.

This clonotype was counted at least ten times. V gene TRBV4-1 combines with J gene TRBJ1-1; 8 bases are shared with TRBD1. The CDR3 extends over 13 amino acids. With V trimmed by 4 bases and J by 4 bases, 2 bases remained unmatched. Germline V lookup: CDR1 MGHRA, CDR2 YSYEKL. CDR3 DNA: TGCGCCAGCAGCCTTACAGGGGGCACTGAAGCTTTCTTT. Amino acid sequence: CASSLTGGTEAFF.

This clonotype was picked up many times. V is TRBV12-3 or TRBV12-4 and J is TRBJ2-1; 7 bases fit TRBD1. The CDR3 contains 15 residues. The junction had 8 bases not matched to a gene; V was cut back by 3 bases and J by 6 bases. The CDR3, as DNA: TGTGCCAGCAGTTTCCTACAGGGGTACGGCAATGAGCAGTTCTTC. Translation gives CASSFLQGYGNEQFF.

This clonotype has ten or more counts. This chain uses TRBV12-3 or TRBV12-4 with TRBJ1-3; D might be TRBD1 (6 bases). The germline V and J ends were trimmed by 3 bases and 2 bases, with 8 bases remaining between them. CDR3 length: 14 residues. The CDR3: CASSFDRTGNTIYF. CDR3 DNA sequence: TGTGCCAGCAGTTTCGACAGGACTGGAAACACCATATATTTT.

This clonotype was detected ten times or more. The chain is built from TRBV7-9 and TRBJ1-5; D remains ambiguous. The germline gives CDR1 SEHNR, CDR2 FQNEAQ (reference sequence). Deletions cut 6 bases from V and 3 bases from J, with 6 bases between. The CDR3 length is 12 residues. The CDR3 bases are TGTGCCAGCAGTTCCTACAATCAGCCCCAGCATTTT. Amino acid sequence: CASSSYNQPQHF.

This clonotype was detected ten times or more. The CDR3 bases are TGCAGTGCTAGCCCAGTGAACACTGAAGCTTTCTTT. As protein: CSASPVNTEAFF. The chain has TRBV20-1 and TRBJ1-1; D is unclear. Germline CDR1 reads DFQATT; CDR2 reads SNEGSKA (reference sequence). The CDR3 runs to 12 residues. The ends were cut back, 3 bases at V and 0 bases at J, with 5 bases in the middle.

At least ten counts were recorded for this clonotype. The chain couples TRBV12-3 or TRBV12-4 to TRBJ1-5, with 8 bases matching TRBD1. CDR3 size: 16 residues. Trimming took 5 bases from V and 4 from J; bases not matched to a gene: 10. CDR3 residues: CASSSHRGSGNQPQHF. CDR3 nucleotide sequence: TGTGCCAGCAGTAGCCACAGGGGGTCGGGGAATCAGCCCCAGCATTTT.

This chain uses TRBV12-5 with TRBJ2-2; 11 bases map to TRBD2. The germline gives CDR1 LGHNT, CDR2 FRNRAP. After removal of 0 bases from V and 5 bases from J, the junction contained 11 bases not matched to a gene. The CDR3 consists of 19 residues. CDR3 bases: TGTGCTAGTGGTTTGGTACTAGCGGGAGAGTCGATTTGGACCGGGGAGCTGTTTTTT. This encodes CASGLVLAGESIWTGELFF.

This chain connects TRBV29-1 to TRBJ2-5; TRBD2 matches at 8 bases. Germline assignment: CDR1 SQVTM and CDR2 ANQGSEA. This CDR3 is 15 amino acids long. Unmatched junction bases numbered 10, after V lost 6 bases and J lost 1 base. The CDR3 loop is CSVNTGRGVQETQYF. DNA of the CDR3: TGCAGCGTAAACACCGGGCGGGGGGTCCAAGAGACCCAGTACTTC.

This clonotype was recorded at least ten times. The gene calls are TRBV5-1 and TRBJ2-1, with D unclear. Germline values: CDR1 SGHRS, CDR2 YFSETQ. The CDR3 is 17 residues long. V was pared by 1 base and J by 8 bases, with 22 bases between. The CDR3 spells CASSLTRAVEFGYEQFF. CDR3 DNA: TGCGCCAGCAGCTTGACCCGGGCAGTCGAGTTTGGCTATGAGCAGTTCTTC.

This clonotype occurred many times. J is TRBJ2-5 and V is TRBV20-1; the D gene is possibly TRBD2 (6 bases). The V gene's germline CDR1 is DFQATT and CDR2 SNEGSKA (reference sequence). The CDR3 totals 16 residues. V dropped 6 bases and J dropped 0 bases, with 20 bases sitting between them. CDR3 bases: TGCAGTGCCCGACTCGCGGGAAATCCCTACCAAGAGACCCAGTACTTC. Encoded protein: CSARLAGNPYQETQYF.

At least ten counts were recorded for this clonotype. The V gene is TRBV12-3 or TRBV12-4, the J gene TRBJ1-5, with D perhaps matching TRBD1 (6 bases). This CDR3 is built from 16 residues. With 7 bases removed from V and 0 bases from J, the gap between germline ends came to 16 bases. CDR3: CASKQGGKDSNQPQHF. The CDR3, as DNA: TGTGCCAGCAAACAAGGGGGGAAGGATAGCAATCAGCCCCAGCATTTT.

This clonotype is labeled as medium-sized. The chain uses TRBV10-3 and TRBJ1-2, with unresolved D. The CDR3 spans 12 residues. Trimming shortened V by 9 bases and J by 7 bases, and 15 bases separated the two germline ends. Germline CDR1 reads ENHRY; CDR2 reads SYGVKD. Written as DNA, the CDR3 is TGTGCCATGGCGGCTTTGATTGGTGGCTACACCTTC. Protein: CAMAALIGGYTF.

This clonotype was detected many times. J is TRBJ1-5 and V is TRBV5-1, with D perhaps TRBD1 (5 bases). The germline V gene encodes CDR1 SGHRS and CDR2 YFSETQ. This CDR3 is built from 13 residues. V dropped 2 bases and J dropped 15 bases, with 18 bases sitting between them. This CDR3 reads CASSFNGDSAPHF. The CDR3 bases are TGCGCCAGCAGCTTTAATGGGGACTCGGCCCCGCATTTT.

This clonotype showed up many times. The chain has TRBV20-1 and TRBJ2-3, with D possibly being TRBD2 (5 bases). There are 14 residues in the CDR3. The germline gives CDR1 DFQATT, CDR2 SNEGSKA (reference sequence). Trimming took 5 bases from V and 2 from J, leaving 14 bases between them. The CDR3, as DNA: TGCAGTGCTCAACTAGGGCTAACCACAGATACGCAGTATTTT. The encoded protein is CSAQLGLTTDTQYF.